This is a list of T cell receptor beta chains from one sample in a study of spatial heterogeneity in lung cancer. TCRdb re-analysed the 5' RACE reads in MiXCR, keeping a single row per CDR3 protein. Altogether some 21,000 distinct CDR3 sequences are present, 4.6% being singletons, with the ten largest covering about 7.2%. The sample was PBMCs, taken at surgery. These receptors were taken from a male donor with early-stage non-small cell lung cancer. Both conserved end residues are part of each CDR3. A D gene is named only where the DNA matches it firmly. The size entry is marked missing in some rows and otherwise reads once, few, many or a size class.

TRBV5-1	TRBD2	few	TRBJ2-3	CASSDQAGGDTQYF	TGCGCCAGCAGCGATCAAGCGGGGGGCGATACGCAGTATTTT
TRBV23-1	.	many	TRBJ2-7	CASSLLPLDSAISYEQYF	TGCGCCAGCAGTCTTCTCCCGCTCGACAGCGCTATCTCCTACGAGCAGTACTTC
TRBV10-3	.	.	TRBJ1-2	CAISGHGEGGYTF	TGTGCCATCAGTGGGCACGGGGAGGGAGGCTACACCTTC
TRBV3-1	.	many	TRBJ2-7	CASSLPGRYEQYF	TGTGCCAGCAGCCTTCCCGGTCGGTACGAGCAGTACTTC
TRBV4-2	TRBD2	many	TRBJ2-3	CASSQDRTSGGPDTQYF	TGTGCCAGCAGCCAAGATAGGACTAGCGGGGGCCCAGATACGCAGTATTTT
TRBV5-6	.	medium-sized	TRBJ2-4	CASSGAVAKNIQYF	TGTGCCAGCAGCGGAGCGGTAGCCAAAAACATTCAGTACTTC
TRBV18	TRBD1	many	TRBJ1-6	CASSPTGQPGNSPLHF	TGTGCCAGCTCACCGACGGGACAGCCAGGGAATTCACCCCTCCACTTT
TRBV9	TRBD1	many	TRBJ2-5	CASSHSIRGQAIFQETQYF	TGTGCCAGCAGCCACTCAATCCGTGGACAGGCGATATTCCAAGAGACCCAGTACTTC
TRBV12-3/TRBV12-4	.	many	TRBJ1-6	CASSSEAWEGTLHF	TGTGCCAGCAGTTCCGAAGCCTGGGAAGGGACCCTCCACTTT
TRBV4-1	TRBD1	.	TRBJ2-7	CASSGGTGADEQYF	TGCGCCAGCAGCGGGGGGACAGGGGCCGACGAGCAGTACTTC
TRBV3-1	.	many	TRBJ2-5	CASSQDPGARETQYF	TGTGCCAGCAGCCAAGATCCAGGGGCCCGCGAGACCCAGTACTTC
TRBV15	TRBD1	many	TRBJ1-1	CATSRDRGKNTEAFF	TGTGCCACCAGTAGGGACAGGGGGAAGAACACTGAAGCTTTCTTT
TRBV2	.	many	TRBJ1-6	CASSEQGPLNSPLHF	TGTGCCAGCAGTGAGCAGGGACCACTTAATTCACCCCTCCACTTT
TRBV6-1	.	.	TRBJ1-5	CASSGRAANQPQHF	TGTGCCAGCAGTGGTAGGGCAGCGAATCAGCCCCAGCATTTT
TRBV6-5	.	few	TRBJ2-5	CASSGGGSQETQYF	TGTGCCAGCAGTGGCGGTGGCAGCCAAGAGACCCAGTACTTC
TRBV5-1	.	few	TRBJ1-1	CASSPFPGAGTEAFF	TGCGCCAGCAGCCCCTTTCCAGGGGCCGGCACTGAAGCTTTCTTT
TRBV3-2	.	many	TRBJ2-2	CASSQDHSGREKNTGELFF	TGTGCCAGCAGCCAAGATCATAGCGGGAGGGAAAAGAACACCGGGGAGCTGTTTTTT
TRBV20-1	TRBD2	few	TRBJ2-7	CSALGLARGSYEQYF	TGCAGTGCGCTCGGACTAGCGCGGGGATCATACGAGCAGTACTTC
TRBV5-4	.	many	TRBJ1-1	CASSLAGLDTEAFF	TGTGCCAGCAGCTTAGCAGGGCTGGACACTGAAGCTTTCTTT